This is a list of T cell receptor beta chains from one sample in a study of blood T cell repertoires in COVID-19. Profiled with immunoSEQ multiplex PCR; TCRdb holds only in-frame clones, not every one. The table records about 230,000 clones, less than 85% of them present only once. The sequencing input was peripheral blood. Receptor source: a woman between 65 and 79 years old with active or convalescent COVID-19. Each CDR3 is given with its conserved first and last residue. A D gene is named only where the DNA matches it firmly. The size of a clone is reported for some rows only, either as once, few or many, or as a class for expanded clones.

-	-	TRBJ2-1	TRBV5-1	TGCGCCAGCAGCTTGGAACTAGTAAACAATGAGCAGTTCTTC	CASSLELVNNEQFF
-	few	TRBJ2-7	TRBV18	TGTGCCAGCTCAGAGTACCAGGGTTCCCACGAGCAGTACTTC	CASSEYQGSHEQYF
-	-	TRBJ2-7	TRBV6-2/TRBV6-3	TGTGCCAGCAGTCCCCGGTACGAGCAGTACTTC	CASSPRYEQYF
TRBD1	-	TRBJ2-4	TRBV19	TGTGCCAGTACCGACTGGGGGACACAGGGGGACATTCAGTACTTC	CASTDWGTQGDIQYF
-	-	TRBJ1-1	TRBV6-6	TGTGCCAGCAGCGATACAGGAGACACTGAAGCTTTCTTT	CASSDTGDTEAFF
-	-	TRBJ1-2	TRBV3-1/TRBV3-2	TGTGCCAGCAGCCATACAGGTCGGGGGGGTTTTCCCTACACCTTC	CASSHTGRGGFPYTF
-	-	TRBJ2-4	TRBV29-1	TGCAGCGTTGGGCGCGGGACGGACATTCAGTACTTC	CSVGRGTDIQYF
TRBD2	-	TRBJ2-4	TRBV19	TGTGCCAGTGCCCTCCAGCGGGGGTCCCCTGCCTCTTTTTACTTC	CASALQRGSPASFYF
-	-	TRBJ1-2	TRBV11-2	TGTGCCAGCAGCCCGGGATTCTTAGTGGGCTACACCTTC	CASSPGFLVGYTF
TRBD2	-	TRBJ2-1	TRBV5-1	TGCGCCAGCAGCTTGGGGACTAGCGGGGCCTACAATGAGCAGTTCTTC	CASSLGTSGAYNEQFF
-	-	TRBJ2-1	TRBV14	TGTGCCAGCAGCCAAGCCCCGACCTGGGGGACAAACTACAATGAGCAGTTCTTC	CASSQAPTWGTNYNEQFF
TRBD1	-	TRBJ1-2	TRBV29-1	TGCAGCGCCCTCCGGACAGGGAATGGCTACACCTTC	CSALRTGNGYTF
-	-	TRBJ2-7	TRBV7-2	TGTGCCAGCAGCTTAGATGGCAGGTCGAGCTACGAGCAGTACTTC	CASSLDGRSSYEQYF
TRBD2	-	TRBJ2-7	TRBV5-4	TGTGCCAGCAGCCGATCCATAGCGGGAGCCGAGCAGTACTTC	CASSRSIAGAEQYF
-	once	TRBJ2-3	TRBV6-2/TRBV6-3	TGTGCCAGCAGTTACTCTCGGGAGATTACGCAGTATTTT	CASSYSREITQYF
TRBD2	-	TRBJ2-1	TRBV5-6	TGTGCCAGCAGGGACCTTAATAGCGGGACCTACAATGAGCAGTTCTTC	CASRDLNSGTYNEQFF
-	-	TRBJ1-3	TRBV18	TGTGCCAGCTCACCGCAAATGGGACCGGGGGGTAACACCATATATTTT	CASSPQMGPGGNTIYF
TRBD2	-	TRBJ2-3	TRBV5-4	TGTGCCAGCCAAACCGCTAGCGGCGGCACAGATACGCAGTATTTT	CASQTASGGTDTQYF
-	-	TRBJ2-3	TRBV7-3	TGTGCCAGCAGCCGCGGATCGACAGATACGCAGTATTTT	CASSRGSTDTQYF
TRBD1	-	TRBJ1-5	TRBV19	TGTGCCAGTAGTATGAGGGACAGGGGGCAGCCCCAGCATTTT	CASSMRDRGQPQHF
-	-	TRBJ1-2	TRBV5-4	TGTGCCAGCAGCTTGGGGGGGGATCCTCATGGCTACACCTTC	CASSLGGDPHGYTF
-	-	TRBJ1-1	TRBV7-9	TGTGCCAGCAGCTTCTCCGTGAACACTGAAGCTTTCTTT	CASSFSVNTEAFF
-	once	TRBJ2-5	TRBV6-5	TGTGCCAGCAGCGTAGCGCACGGGGAGACCCAGTACTTC	CASSVAHGETQYF
-	-	TRBJ2-3	TRBV5-4	TGTGCCAGCAGCTTCAAGAAGGACACAACCCCCACAGATACGCAGTATTTT	CASSFKKDTTPTDTQYF
-	-	TRBJ2-7	TRBV12-3/TRBV12-4	TGTGCCAGCAGTTTAAAGGGGTACGAGCAGTACTTC	CASSLKGYEQYF
TRBD2	-	TRBJ2-1	TRBV5-1	TGCGCCAGCAGCTTGACGGCTAGCGGGGCTTACAATGAGCAGTTCTTC	CASSLTASGAYNEQFF
TRBD2	-	TRBJ2-5	TRBV5-1	TGCGCCAGCCAAACAGGGACTAGTGAGGAGACCCAGTACTTC	CASQTGTSEETQYF
-	-	TRBJ2-4	TRBV7-8	TGTGCCAGCAGTGGAGGTGGACGGGGGATTCAGTACTTC	CASSGGGRGIQYF
-	once	TRBJ1-1	TRBV6-5	TGTGCCAGCAATGGAGGCTACACTGAAGCTTTCTTT	CASNGGYTEAFF
-	-	TRBJ2-7	TRBV6-6	TGTGCCAGCAGACCCCAGGGGGGCTTCGAGTACTTC	CASRPQGGFEYF
-	-	TRBJ1-2	TRBV24-1	TGTGCCACCAGTGACGCAGGGTTTGGCTACACCTTC	CATSDAGFGYTF
-	once	TRBJ1-4	TRBV5-1	TGCGCCAGCGCAGCCGGGTTGACTAATGAAAAACTGTTTTTT	CASAAGLTNEKLFF
TRBD1	few	TRBJ2-3	TRBV7-9	TGTGCCAGCAGCTTTGGACAGGGGCTCCCCACAGATACGCAGTATTTT	CASSFGQGLPTDTQYF
TRBD1	-	TRBJ1-2	TRBV29-1	TGCAGCGTGGGCCTAACCTCTTCTAGACAGGGTTATGGTGGCTACACCTTC	CSVGLTSSRQGYGGYTF
-	-	TRBJ1-6	TRBV5-3	TGTGCCAGAAGCCCCTCCCGTTGTTCACCCCTCCACTTT	CARSPSRCSPLHF
TRBD2	-	TRBJ2-7	TRBV18	TGTGCCAGCTCACCACTAGCGGGGGCCTCCTACGAGCAGTACTTC	CASSPLAGASYEQYF
-	-	TRBJ2-6	TRBV27	TGTGCCAGCAGTTTATGGGGGGACTCTGGGGCCAACGTCCTGACTTTC	CASSLWGDSGANVLTF
-	-	TRBJ2-1	TRBV10-3	TGTGCCATCAGTGCGGTGAGTAATGAGCAGTTCTTC	CAISAVSNEQFF
TRBD1	once	TRBJ2-1	TRBV5-1	TGCGCCAGCAGCGGTGGACAGGGGAGCTCCTACAATGAGCAGTTCTTC	CASSGGQGSSYNEQFF
-	once	TRBJ1-1	TRBV28	TGTGCCAGCAGTCCGTACAGAGCCCCAATGAACACTGAAGCTTTCTTT	CASSPYRAPMNTEAFF
TRBD1	-	TRBJ1-5	TRBV7-2	TGTGCCAGCAGCCGCGAAACAGGGGTGGGGCAGCCCCAGCATTTT	CASSRETGVGQPQHF
-	-	TRBJ1-1	TRBV5-4	TGTGCCAGCAGCTTGGGAACAGGGATCCTGAACACTGAAGCTTTCTTT	CASSLGTGILNTEAFF
-	once	TRBJ1-6	TRBV10-3	TGTGCCATCAGCGAGACACCCAGACTAGGCAATTCACCCCTCCACTTT	CAISETPRLGNSPLHF
-	-	TRBJ2-3	TRBV9	TGTGCCAGCAGCGTAGGGGTGGCGGGACCCACAGATACGCAGTATTTT	CASSVGVAGPTDTQYF
-	-	TRBJ1-5	TRBV21-1	TGTGCCAGCAGCAAAGTATGGGACAGGGTGACCCTCGGTCAGCCCCAGCATTTT	CASSKVWDRVTLGQPQHF
TRBD1	-	TRBJ1-6	TRBV28	TGTGCCAGCAGTCCGGGACAGGGTTATAATTCACCCCTCCACTTT	CASSPGQGYNSPLHF
-	-	TRBJ1-3	TRBV19	TGTGCCAGTAGTCTTAAAGCCCGGACATCCTACTCTGGAAACACCATATATTTT	CASSLKARTSYSGNTIYF
TRBD1	-	TRBJ1-1	TRBV7-2	TGTGCCAGCAGGCAACAGGGGGAGATTGAAGGCACTGAAGCTTTCTTT	CASRQQGEIEGTEAFF
-	-	TRBJ1-1	TRBV12-3/TRBV12-4	TGTGCCAGCAGTTTAAGGACAGACACTGAAGCTTTCTTT	CASSLRTDTEAFF
-	-	TRBJ2-3	TRBV28	TGTGCCAGCAGTTTCTCCCTCCCAGATACGCAGTATTTT	CASSFSLPDTQYF
-	-	TRBJ2-1	TRBV20-1	TGCAGTGCTAGGACGGGAGATGAGCAGTTCTTC	CSARTGDEQFF
-	-	TRBJ1-5	TRBV19	TGTGCCAGTAGTACCTCCGGGACACTAGATAGCAATCAGCCCCAGCATTTT	CASSTSGTLDSNQPQHF
-	-	TRBJ2-5	TRBV3-1/TRBV3-2	TGTGCCAGCAGCCCTACAGACAGACAAGAGACCCAGTACTTC	CASSPTDRQETQYF
TRBD1	-	TRBJ2-1	TRBV19	TGTGCCAGTAGTACGATACAGGGGGCGTCTAACAATGAGCAGTTCTTC	CASSTIQGASNNEQFF
-	few	TRBJ1-1	TRBV6-1	TGTGCCAGCAGTGAAGCATTAGGAGAGACTGAAGCTTTCTTT	CASSEALGETEAFF
-	-	TRBJ1-5	TRBV9	TGTGCCAGCAGCGTAGATGGGGAGGGGAATCAGCCCCAGCATTTT	CASSVDGEGNQPQHF
-	-	TRBJ2-7	TRBV7-9	TGTGCCAGCAGCCCGTCGGGGGTTGGGGAGCAGTACTTC	CASSPSGVGEQYF
TRBD2	-	TRBJ2-1	TRBV6-6	TGTGCCAGCAGTCCCCGGACTAGCGGGACTTTCAATGAGCAGTTCTTC	CASSPRTSGTFNEQFF
-	-	TRBJ2-7	TRBV6-5	TGTGCCAGCAGTTACTCTCGGTATGGGGCGGTCGAGCAGTACTTC	CASSYSRYGAVEQYF
TRBD1	-	TRBJ1-2	TRBV7-6	TGTGCCAGCAGTCCGCGTTCACAGGGGGTCCTTTCCTATGGCTACACCTTC	CASSPRSQGVLSYGYTF